The T cell receptor (beta chain) described here comes from a study of blood T cell repertoires in COVID-19. Turning to the study itself: Sites across the United States, Italy and Spain contributed samples from acute and convalescent COVID-19. The analysed material was cDNA or gDNA that came from T cells, B-cell-depleted T cells, or PBMCs.

CDR3 length equals 16 residues. V shed 5 bases, J shed 1 base, and the junction held 4 bases outside the gene matches. The germline CDR1 and CDR2 sequences are SGHVS and FQNEAQ. Using immunoSEQ multiplex PCR, the repertoire was profiled, and TCRdb retains in-frame clones only, with some absent. The sample records about 62,000 clones, roughly 88% being singletons. Input material: peripheral blood. This chain links TRBV7-8 with TRBJ2-5; the match to TRBD2 covers 13 bases. This sequence originates from a woman of 80 years or more with acute or convalescent COVID-19. CDR3 sequence reads: CASSRRTSGGQETQYF. CDR3 DNA sequence: TGTGCCAGCAGCCGCAGGACTAGCGGGGGCCAAGAGACCCAGTACTTC. The complete variable domain, with remaining parts taken from reference TRBV7-8 and TRBJ2-5, reads GAGVSQSPRYKVAKRGQDVALRCDPISGHVSLFWYQQALGQGPEFLTYFQNEAQLDKSGLPSDRFFAERPEGSVSTLKIQRTQQEDSAVYLCASSRRTSGGQETQYFGPGTRLLVL.